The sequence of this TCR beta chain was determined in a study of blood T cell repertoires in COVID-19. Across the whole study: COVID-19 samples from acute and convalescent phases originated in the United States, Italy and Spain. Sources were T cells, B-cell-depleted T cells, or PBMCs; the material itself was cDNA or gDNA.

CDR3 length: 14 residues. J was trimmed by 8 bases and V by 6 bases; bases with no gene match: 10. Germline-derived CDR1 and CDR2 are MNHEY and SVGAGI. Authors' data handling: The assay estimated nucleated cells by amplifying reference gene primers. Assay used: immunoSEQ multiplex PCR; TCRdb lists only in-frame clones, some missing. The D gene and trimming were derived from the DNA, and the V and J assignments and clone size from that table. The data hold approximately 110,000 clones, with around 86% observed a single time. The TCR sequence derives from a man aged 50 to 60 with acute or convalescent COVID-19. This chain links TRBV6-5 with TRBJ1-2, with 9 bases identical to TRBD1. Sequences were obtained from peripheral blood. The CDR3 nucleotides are TGTGCCAGCAGCCTAGGACAGGGGAAGTGGGGCTACACCTTC. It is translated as CASSLGQGKWGYTF.